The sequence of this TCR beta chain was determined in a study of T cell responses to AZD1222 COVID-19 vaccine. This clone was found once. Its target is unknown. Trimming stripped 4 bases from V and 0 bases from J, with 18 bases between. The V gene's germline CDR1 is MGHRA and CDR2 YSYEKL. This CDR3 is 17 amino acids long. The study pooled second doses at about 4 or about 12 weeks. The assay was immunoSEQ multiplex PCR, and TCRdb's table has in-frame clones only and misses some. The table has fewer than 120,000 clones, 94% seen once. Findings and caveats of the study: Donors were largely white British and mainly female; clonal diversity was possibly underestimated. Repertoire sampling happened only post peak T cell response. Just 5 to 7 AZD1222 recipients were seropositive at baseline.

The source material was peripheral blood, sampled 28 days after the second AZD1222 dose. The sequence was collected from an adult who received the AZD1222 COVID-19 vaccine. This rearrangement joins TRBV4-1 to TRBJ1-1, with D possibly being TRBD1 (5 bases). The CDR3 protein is CASSPAGSVVMNTEAFF. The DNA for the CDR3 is TGCGCCAGCAGCCCCGCAGGGAGCGTAGTAATGAACACTGAAGCTTTCTTT.